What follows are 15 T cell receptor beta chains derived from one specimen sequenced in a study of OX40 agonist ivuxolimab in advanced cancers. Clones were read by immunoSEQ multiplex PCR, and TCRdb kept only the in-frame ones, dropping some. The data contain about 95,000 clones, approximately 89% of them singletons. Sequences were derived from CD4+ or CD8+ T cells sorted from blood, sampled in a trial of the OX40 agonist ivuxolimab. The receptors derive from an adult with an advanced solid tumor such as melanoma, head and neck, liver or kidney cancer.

CDR3 protein: CASSFQGPTDTQYF. The DNA for the CDR3 is TGTGCCAGCAGCTTCCAGGGCCCCACAGATACGCAGTATTTT. The chain joins TRBV11-3 to TRBJ2-3, with D perhaps matching TRBD1 (5 bases). CDR3 length: 14 residues. Germline loops: CDR1 SGHNT, CDR2 YENEEA. V gave up 3 bases and J gave up 2 bases, with 9 bases separating them.

The DNA of the CDR3 is TGTGCCATCGAAGGGTCTGGAAACACCATATATTTT. It translates to CAIEGSGNTIYF. This chain joins TRBV10-3 and TRBJ1-3; no clear D. CDR1 ENHRY and CDR2 SYGVKD come from the germline V gene. The CDR3 covers 12 residues. Trimming left V 8 bases short and J 1 base short, with 6 bases between.

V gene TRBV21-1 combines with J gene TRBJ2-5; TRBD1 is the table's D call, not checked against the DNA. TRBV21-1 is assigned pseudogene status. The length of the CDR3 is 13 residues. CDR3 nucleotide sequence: TGTGCCAGCAGCAATGGACAGGGGGAGACCCAGTACTTC. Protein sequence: CASSNGQGETQYF.

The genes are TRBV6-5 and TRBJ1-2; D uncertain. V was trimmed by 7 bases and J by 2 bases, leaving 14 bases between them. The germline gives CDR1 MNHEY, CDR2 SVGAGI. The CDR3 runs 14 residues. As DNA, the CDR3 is TGTGCCAGCAAGGCGTCAGGCATCAACTATGGCTACACCTTC. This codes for CASKASGINYGYTF.

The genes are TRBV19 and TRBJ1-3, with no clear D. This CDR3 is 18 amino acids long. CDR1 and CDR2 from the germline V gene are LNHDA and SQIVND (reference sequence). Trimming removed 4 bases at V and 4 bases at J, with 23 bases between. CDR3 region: CASSKRVRPSSVGNTIYF. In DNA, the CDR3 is TGTGCCAGTAGTAAGAGGGTTCGGCCTTCCTCGGTCGGAAACACCATATATTTT.

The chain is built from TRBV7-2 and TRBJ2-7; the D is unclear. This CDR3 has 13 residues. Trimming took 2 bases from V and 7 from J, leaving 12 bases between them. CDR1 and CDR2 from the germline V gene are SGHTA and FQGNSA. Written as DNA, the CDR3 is TGTGCCAGCAGCTTATCGTCCGTCCGGGAGCAGTACTTC. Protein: CASSLSSVREQYF.

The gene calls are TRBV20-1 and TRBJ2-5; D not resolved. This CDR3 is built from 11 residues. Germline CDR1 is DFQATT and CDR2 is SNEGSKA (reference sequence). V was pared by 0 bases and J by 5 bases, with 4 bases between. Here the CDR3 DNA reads TGCAGTGCTAGAGATGGGGAGACCCAGTACTTC. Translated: CSARDGETQYF.

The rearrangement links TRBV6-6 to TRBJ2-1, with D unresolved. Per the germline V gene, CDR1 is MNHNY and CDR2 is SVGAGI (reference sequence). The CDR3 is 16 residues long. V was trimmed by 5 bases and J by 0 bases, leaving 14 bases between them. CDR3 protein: CASSPLWDPSYNEQFF. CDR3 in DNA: TGTGCCAGCAGTCCCTTATGGGATCCCTCCTACAATGAGCAGTTCTTC.

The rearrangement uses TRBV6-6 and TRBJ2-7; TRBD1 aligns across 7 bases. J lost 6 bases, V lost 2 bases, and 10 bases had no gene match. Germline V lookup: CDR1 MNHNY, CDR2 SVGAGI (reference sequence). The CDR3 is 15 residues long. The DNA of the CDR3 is TGTGCCAGCAGTTACCCCGGGACAGAGGTCTTCGAGCAGTACTTC. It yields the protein CASSYPGTEVFEQYF.

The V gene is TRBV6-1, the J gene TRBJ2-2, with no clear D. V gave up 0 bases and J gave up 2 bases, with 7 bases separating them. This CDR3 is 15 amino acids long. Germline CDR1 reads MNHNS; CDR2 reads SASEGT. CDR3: CASSEAGLNTGELFF. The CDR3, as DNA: TGTGCCAGCAGTGAAGCCGGGCTAAACACCGGGGAGCTGTTTTTT.

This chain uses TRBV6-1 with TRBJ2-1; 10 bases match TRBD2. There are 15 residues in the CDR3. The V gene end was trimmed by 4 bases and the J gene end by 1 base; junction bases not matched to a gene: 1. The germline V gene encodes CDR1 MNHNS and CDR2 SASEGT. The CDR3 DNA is TGTGCCAGCAGTGCACTAGCGGGGTCCTACAATGAGCAGTTCTTC. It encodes CASSALAGSYNEQFF.

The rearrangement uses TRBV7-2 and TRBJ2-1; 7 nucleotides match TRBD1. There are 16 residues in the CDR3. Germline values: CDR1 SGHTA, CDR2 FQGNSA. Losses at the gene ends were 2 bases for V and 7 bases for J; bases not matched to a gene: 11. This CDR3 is CASSLFWDSPENEQFF. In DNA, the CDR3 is TGTGCCAGCAGCTTATTTTGGGACAGCCCCGAAAATGAGCAGTTCTTC.

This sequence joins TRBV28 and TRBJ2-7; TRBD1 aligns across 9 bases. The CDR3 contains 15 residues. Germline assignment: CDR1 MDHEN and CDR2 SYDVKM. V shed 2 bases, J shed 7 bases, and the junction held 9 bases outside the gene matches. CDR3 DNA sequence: TGTGCCAGCAGTTTACCGGGACAGGGTTTTGATGAGCAGTACTTC. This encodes CASSLPGQGFDEQYF.

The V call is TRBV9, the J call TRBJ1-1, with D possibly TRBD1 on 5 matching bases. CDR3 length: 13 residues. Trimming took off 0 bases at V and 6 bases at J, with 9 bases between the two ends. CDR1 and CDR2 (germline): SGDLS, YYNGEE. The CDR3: CASSVGGESEAFF. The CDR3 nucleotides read TGTGCCAGCAGCGTAGGGGGGGAATCTGAAGCTTTCTTT.

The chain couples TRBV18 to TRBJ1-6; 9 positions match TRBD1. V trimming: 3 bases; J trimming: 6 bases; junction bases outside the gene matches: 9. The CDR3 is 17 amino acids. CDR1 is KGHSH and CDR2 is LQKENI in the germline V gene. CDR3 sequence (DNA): TGTGCCAGCTCACCGGTAATAGGGGACAGGGCTAATTCACCCCTCCACTTT. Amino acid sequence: CASSPVIGDRANSPLHF.